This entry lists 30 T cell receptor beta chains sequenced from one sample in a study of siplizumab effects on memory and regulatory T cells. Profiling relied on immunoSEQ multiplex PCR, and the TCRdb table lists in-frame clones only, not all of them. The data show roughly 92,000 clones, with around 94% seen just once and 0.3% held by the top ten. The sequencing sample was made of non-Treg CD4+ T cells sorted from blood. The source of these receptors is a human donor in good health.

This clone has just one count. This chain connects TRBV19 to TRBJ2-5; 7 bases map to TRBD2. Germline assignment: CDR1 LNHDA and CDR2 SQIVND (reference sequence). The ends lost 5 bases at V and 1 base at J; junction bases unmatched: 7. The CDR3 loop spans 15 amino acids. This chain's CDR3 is CASSSGSGGQETQYF. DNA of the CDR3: TGTGCCAGTAGTTCCGGGTCGGGGGGCCAAGAGACCCAGTACTTC. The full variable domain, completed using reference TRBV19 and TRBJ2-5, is DGGITQSPKYLFRKEGQNVTLSCEQNLNHDAMYWYRQDPGQGLRLIYYSQIVNDFQKGDIAEGYSVSREKKESFPLTVTSAQKNPTAFYLCASSSGSGGQETQYFGPGTRLLVL.

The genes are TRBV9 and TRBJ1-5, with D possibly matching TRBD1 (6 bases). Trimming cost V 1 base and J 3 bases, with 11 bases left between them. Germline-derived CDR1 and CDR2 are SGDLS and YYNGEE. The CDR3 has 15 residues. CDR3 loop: CASSVTRGTNQPQHF. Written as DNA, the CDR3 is TGTGCCAGCAGCGTAACCAGGGGCACCAATCAGCCCCAGCATTTT.

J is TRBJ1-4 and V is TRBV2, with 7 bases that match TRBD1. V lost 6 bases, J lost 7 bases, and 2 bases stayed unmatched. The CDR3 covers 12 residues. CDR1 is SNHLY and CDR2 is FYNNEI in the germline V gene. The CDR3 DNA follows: TGTGCCAGCAGCCCAGGGGGTGAAAAACTGTTTTTT. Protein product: CASSPGGEKLFF.

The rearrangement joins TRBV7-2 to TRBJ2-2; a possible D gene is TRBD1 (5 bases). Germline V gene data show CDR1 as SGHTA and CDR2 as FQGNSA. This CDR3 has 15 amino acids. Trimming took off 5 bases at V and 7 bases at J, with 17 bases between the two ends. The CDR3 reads CASSPMGLVGGELFF. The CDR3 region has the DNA TGTGCCAGCAGCCCGATGGGGCTTGTTGGCGGGGAGCTGTTTTTT. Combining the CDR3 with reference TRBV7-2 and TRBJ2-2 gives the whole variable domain GAGVSQSPSNKVTEKGKDVELRCDPISGHTALYWYRQSLGQGLEFLIYFQGNSAPDKSGLPSDRFSAERTGGSVSTLTIQRTQQEDSAVYLCASSPMGLVGGELFFGEGSRLTVL.

CDR3 loop: CASSLPQHVNTEAFF. In nucleotides, the CDR3 is TGTGCCAGCAGCCTGCCTCAGCATGTGAACACTGAAGCTTTCTTT. This chain links TRBV5-4 with TRBJ1-1; D is ambiguous. Trimming removed 4 bases from V and 0 bases from J, with 13 bases in between. Germline CDR1 reads SGHNT; CDR2 reads YYREEE (reference sequence). The CDR3 is made up of 15 amino acids.

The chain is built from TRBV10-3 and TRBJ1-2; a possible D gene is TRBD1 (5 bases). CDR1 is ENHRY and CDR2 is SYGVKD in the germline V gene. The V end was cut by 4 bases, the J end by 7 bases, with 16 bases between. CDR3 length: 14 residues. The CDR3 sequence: CAISGETAIGGYTF. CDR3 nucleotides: TGTGCCATCAGTGGTGAGACAGCCATTGGTGGCTACACCTTC.

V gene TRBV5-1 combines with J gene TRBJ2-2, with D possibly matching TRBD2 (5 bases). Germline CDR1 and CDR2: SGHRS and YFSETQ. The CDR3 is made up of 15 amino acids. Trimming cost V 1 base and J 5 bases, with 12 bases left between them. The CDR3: CASSLWPRGTGELFF. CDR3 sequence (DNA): TGCGCCAGCAGCTTGTGGCCCCGAGGGACCGGGGAGCTGTTTTTT.

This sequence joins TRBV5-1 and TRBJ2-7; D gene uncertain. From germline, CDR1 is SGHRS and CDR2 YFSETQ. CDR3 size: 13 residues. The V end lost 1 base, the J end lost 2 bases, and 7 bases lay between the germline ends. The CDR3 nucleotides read TGCGCCAGCAGCTTGCACAGTACCTACGAGCAGTACTTC. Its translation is CASSLHSTYEQYF.

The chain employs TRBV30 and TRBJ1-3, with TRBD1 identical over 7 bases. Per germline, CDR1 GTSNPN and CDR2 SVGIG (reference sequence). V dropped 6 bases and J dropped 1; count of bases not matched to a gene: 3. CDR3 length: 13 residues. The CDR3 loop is CACSGGSGNTIYF. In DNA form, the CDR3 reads TGTGCCTGTTCAGGGGGATCTGGAAACACCATATATTTT.

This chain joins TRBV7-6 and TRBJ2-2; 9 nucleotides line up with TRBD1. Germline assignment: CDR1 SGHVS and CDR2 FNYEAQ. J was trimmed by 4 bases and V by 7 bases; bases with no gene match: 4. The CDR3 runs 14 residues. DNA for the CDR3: TGTGCCAGCACCGAGACAGGGGGCACCGGGGAGCTGTTTTTT. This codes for CASTETGGTGELFF.

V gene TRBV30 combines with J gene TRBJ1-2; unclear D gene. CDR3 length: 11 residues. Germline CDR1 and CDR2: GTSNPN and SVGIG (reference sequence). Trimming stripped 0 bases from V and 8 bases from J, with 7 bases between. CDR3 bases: TGTGCCTGGAGTGTACTGTACGGCTACACCTTC. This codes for CAWSVLYGYTF.

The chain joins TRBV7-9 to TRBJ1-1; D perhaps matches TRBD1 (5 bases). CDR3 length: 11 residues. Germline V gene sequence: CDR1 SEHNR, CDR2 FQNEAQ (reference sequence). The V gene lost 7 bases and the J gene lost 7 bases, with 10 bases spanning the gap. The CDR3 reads CASIDSLEAFF. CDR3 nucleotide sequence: TGTGCCAGCATCGACAGCCTTGAAGCTTTCTTT.

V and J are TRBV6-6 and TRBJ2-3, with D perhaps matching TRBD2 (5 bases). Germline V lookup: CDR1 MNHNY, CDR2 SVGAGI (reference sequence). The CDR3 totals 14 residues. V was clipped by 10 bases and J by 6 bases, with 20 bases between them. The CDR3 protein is CAISSEWERDTQYF. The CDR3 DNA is TGTGCCATCTCGTCGGAGTGGGAGAGGGATACGCAGTATTTT.

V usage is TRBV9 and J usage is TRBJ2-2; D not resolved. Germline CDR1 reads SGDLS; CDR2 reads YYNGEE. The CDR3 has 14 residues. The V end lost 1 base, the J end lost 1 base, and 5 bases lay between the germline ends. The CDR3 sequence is CASSVLWNTGELFF. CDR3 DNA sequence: TGTGCCAGCAGCGTACTTTGGAACACCGGGGAGCTGTTTTTT.

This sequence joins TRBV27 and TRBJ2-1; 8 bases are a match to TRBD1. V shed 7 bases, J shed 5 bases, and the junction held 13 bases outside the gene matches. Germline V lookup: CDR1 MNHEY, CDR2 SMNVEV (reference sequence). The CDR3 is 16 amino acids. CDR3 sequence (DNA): TGTGCCAGCAAAACCCACAGGGACAGGAGAAACAATGAGCAGTTCTTC. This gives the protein CASKTHRDRRNNEQFF.

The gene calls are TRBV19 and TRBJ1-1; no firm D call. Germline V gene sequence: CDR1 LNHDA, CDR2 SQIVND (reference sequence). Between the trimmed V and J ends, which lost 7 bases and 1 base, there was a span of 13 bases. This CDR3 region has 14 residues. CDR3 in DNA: TGTGCCAGTACCAGCCCCCACGAGAACACTGAAGCTTTCTTT. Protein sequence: CASTSPHENTEAFF.

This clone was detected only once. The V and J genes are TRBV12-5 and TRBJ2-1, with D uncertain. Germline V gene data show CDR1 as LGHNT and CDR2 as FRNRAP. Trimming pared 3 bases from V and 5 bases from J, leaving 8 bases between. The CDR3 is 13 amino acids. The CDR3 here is CASGFSANNEQFF. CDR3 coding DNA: TGTGCTAGTGGTTTTTCAGCAAACAATGAGCAGTTCTTC.

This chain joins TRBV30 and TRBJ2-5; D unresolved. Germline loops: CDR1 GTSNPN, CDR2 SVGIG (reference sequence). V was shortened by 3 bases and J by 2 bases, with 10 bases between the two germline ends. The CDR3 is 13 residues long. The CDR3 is CAWREWAQETQYF. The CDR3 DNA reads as TGTGCCTGGAGGGAGTGGGCGCAAGAGACCCAGTACTTC.

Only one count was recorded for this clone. Here the CDR3 reads CASRRGTEAFF. The CDR3 DNA follows: TGTGCCAGTAGGCGGGGCACTGAAGCTTTCTTT. This rearrangement joins TRBV19 to TRBJ1-1; D is unresolved. V gave up 6 bases and J gave up 4 bases, with 6 bases separating them. Looked up from germline, CDR1 is LNHDA and CDR2 is SQIVND (reference sequence). The CDR3 contains 11 residues.

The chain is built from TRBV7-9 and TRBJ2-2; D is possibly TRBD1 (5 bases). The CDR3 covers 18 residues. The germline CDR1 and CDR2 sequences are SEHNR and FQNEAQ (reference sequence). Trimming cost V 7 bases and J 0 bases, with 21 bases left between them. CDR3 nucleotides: TGTGCCAGCATTCCCCCCCAACTACAGGCGGCGAACACCGGGGAGCTGTTTTTT. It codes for CASIPPQLQAANTGELFF. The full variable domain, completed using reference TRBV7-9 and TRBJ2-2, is DTGVSQNPRHKITKRGQNVTFRCDPISEHNRLYWYRQTLGQGPEFLTYFQNEAQLEKSRLLSDRFSAERPKGSFSTLEIQRTEQGDSAMYLCASIPPQLQAANTGELFFGEGSRLTVL.

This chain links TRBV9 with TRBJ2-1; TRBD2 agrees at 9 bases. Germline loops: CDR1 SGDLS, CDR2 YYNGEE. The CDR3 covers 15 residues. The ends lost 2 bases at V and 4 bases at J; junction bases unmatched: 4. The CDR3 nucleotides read TGTGCCAGCAGCGTCTCTAGCGGGGTTTACAATGAGCAGTTCTTC. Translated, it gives CASSVSSGVYNEQFF. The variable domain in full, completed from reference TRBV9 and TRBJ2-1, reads DSGVTQTPKHLITATGQRVTLRCSPRSGDLSVYWYQQSLDQGLQFLIQYYNGEERAKGNILERFSAQQFPDLHSELNLSSLELGDSALYFCASSVSSGVYNEQFFGPGTRLTVL.

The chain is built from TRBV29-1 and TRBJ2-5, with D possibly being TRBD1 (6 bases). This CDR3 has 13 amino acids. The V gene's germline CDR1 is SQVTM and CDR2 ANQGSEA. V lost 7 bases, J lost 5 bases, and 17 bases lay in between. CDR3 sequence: CSAEQGPRETQYF. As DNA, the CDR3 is TGCAGCGCGGAACAGGGCCCCCGGGAGACCCAGTACTTC.

CDR3 coding DNA: TGTGCCAGCAGCTTTAATAGCAATCAGCCCCAGCATTTT. Its protein product is CASSFNSNQPQHF. The chain recombines TRBV7-9 with TRBJ1-5, with no clear D. Trimming removed 3 bases from V and 0 bases from J, with 3 bases in between. CDR3 length: 13 residues. The germline V gene has CDR1 SEHNR and CDR2 FQNEAQ (reference sequence).

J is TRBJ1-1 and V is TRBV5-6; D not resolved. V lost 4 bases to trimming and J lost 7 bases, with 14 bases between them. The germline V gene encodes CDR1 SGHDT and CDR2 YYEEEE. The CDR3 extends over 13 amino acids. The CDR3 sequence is CASSPVSRGEAFF. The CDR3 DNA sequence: TGTGCCAGCAGCCCCGTTTCGAGAGGTGAAGCTTTCTTT.

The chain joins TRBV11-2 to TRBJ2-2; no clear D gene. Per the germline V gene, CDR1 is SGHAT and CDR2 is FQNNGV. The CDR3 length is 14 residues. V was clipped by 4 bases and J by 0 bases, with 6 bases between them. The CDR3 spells CASSSTTNTGELFF. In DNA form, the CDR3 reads TGTGCCAGCAGCTCGACAACGAACACCGGGGAGCTGTTTTTT.

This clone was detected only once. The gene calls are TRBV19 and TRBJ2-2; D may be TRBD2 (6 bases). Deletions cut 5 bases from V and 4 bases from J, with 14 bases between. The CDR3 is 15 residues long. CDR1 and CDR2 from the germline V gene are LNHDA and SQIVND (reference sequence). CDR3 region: CASSPFLGGTGELFF. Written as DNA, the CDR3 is TGTGCCAGTAGTCCTTTCCTGGGGGGCACCGGGGAGCTGTTTTTT.

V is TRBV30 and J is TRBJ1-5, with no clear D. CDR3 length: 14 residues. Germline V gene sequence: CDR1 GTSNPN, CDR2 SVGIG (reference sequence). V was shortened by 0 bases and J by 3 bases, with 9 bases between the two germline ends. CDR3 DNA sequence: TGTGCCTGGAGTGTAAGCAGCTACAATCAGCCCCAGCATTTT. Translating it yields CAWSVSSYNQPQHF.

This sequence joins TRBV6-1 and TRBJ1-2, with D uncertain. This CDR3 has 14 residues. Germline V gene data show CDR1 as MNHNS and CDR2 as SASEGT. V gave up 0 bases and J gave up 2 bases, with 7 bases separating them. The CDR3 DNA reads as TGTGCCAGCAGTGAAGCAGGGAGGAACTATGGCTACACCTTC. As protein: CASSEAGRNYGYTF.

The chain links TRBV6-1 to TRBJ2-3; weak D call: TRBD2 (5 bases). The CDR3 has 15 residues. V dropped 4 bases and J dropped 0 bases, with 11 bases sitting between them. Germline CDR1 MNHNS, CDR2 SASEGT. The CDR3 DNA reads TGTGCCAGCAGTGCAGCGGTTGTTAGCACAGATACGCAGTATTTT. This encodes CASSAAVVSTDTQYF.

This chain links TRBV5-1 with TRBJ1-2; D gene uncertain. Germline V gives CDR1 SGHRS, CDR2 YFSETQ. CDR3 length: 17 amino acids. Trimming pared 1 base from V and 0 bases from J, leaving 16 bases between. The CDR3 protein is CASSLFRAANTNYGYTF. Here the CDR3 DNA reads TGCGCCAGCAGCTTGTTTCGGGCAGCCAATACTAACTATGGCTACACCTTC.